Each of the 5 T cell receptor beta chains below was sequenced from the same sample in a study of T cells in Graves' hyperthyroidism and ophthalmopathy. Amplified regions were TCR beta CDR3 sequences from RNA transcripts. A first-round RT-PCR of the TCR CDR3 used the HTBI primer set. In TCRdb, the multiplex PCR reads were re-called with MiXCR into one record per CDR3 protein. The table has 610,000 or so distinct CDR3 sequences, 40% to 55% seen once. Sequenced: peripheral blood or thyroid tissue (not recorded which). Receptors originate from a woman under 30 with Graves' hyperthyroidism.

This clonotype was detected ten times or more. The V call is TRBV11-3, the J call TRBJ2-2; the D is unclear. This CDR3 has 14 residues. The V gene lost 4 bases and the J gene lost 3 bases, with 9 bases spanning the gap. The V gene's germline CDR1 is SGHNT and CDR2 YENEEA. The CDR3 coding sequence is TGTGCCAGCAGCTCCCCTGGGTACACCGGGGAGCTGTTTTTT. Amino acids: CASSSPGYTGELFF.

On this clonotype: A read error may account for a junction end that differs from germline. This rearrangement joins TRBV5-4 to TRBJ1-2, with 7 bases matching TRBD1. The V gene's germline CDR1 is SGHNT and CDR2 YYREEE (reference sequence). The CDR3 spans 13 residues. The CDR3 is CASSSQTGNGHTF. The CDR3 nucleotides read TGTGCCAGCAGCAGTCAGACAGGGAATGGCCACACCTTC.

This clonotype has at least ten counts. The J gene is TRBJ1-2, the V gene TRBV2; possibly TRBD1 for D (5 bases). The CDR3 is made up of 13 amino acids. Trimming took 4 bases from V and 4 from J, leaving 10 bases between them. In germline, CDR1 is SNHLY, CDR2 FYNNEI. The CDR3 DNA reads as TGTGCCAGCAGTGTAGAAGGGGCCTATGGCTACACCTTC. It specifies CASSVEGAYGYTF.

This clonotype came up once. The chain has TRBV29-1 and TRBJ2-6; D is unclear. Trimming pared 7 bases from V and 16 bases from J, leaving 8 bases between. Germline assignment: CDR1 SQVTM and CDR2 ANQGSEA. The CDR3 has 8 residues. CDR3 sequence reads: CSALVLTF. The CDR3 DNA reads as TGCAGCGCCCTGGTTCTGACTTTC. Full variable domain (missing parts from reference TRBV29-1 and TRBJ2-6): SAVISQKPSRDICQRGTSLTIQCQVDSQVTMMFWYRQQPGQSLTLIATANQGSEATYESGFVIDKFPISRPNLTFSTLTVSNMSPEDSSIYLCSALVLTFGAGSRLTVL.

The chain links TRBV20-1 to TRBJ2-7; 9 bases agree with TRBD1. TRBJ2-4 matches the DNA end more closely, so the J call is doubtful. The germline V gene has CDR1 DFQATT and CDR2 SNEGSKA (reference sequence). The CDR3 length is 13 residues. The CDR3 DNA is TGCAGTGCTAGAGGGGACAGGGCAGACATTCAGTACTTC. Its protein is CSARGDRADIQYF.